The 27 T cell receptor beta chains below all came from one sample that was sequenced in a study of blood T cell repertoires in COVID-19. TCRdb's copy holds only in-frame clones and misses some; the assay was immunoSEQ multiplex PCR. Here the sample spans a few hundred thousand clones, 85% being singletons. The specimen was PBMCs or T cells enriched from blood (not recorded which). The receptors were gathered from a woman aged 45-65 years who had recovered from COVID-19.

The V call is TRBV5-8, the J call TRBJ1-1, with no clear D. V was clipped by 5 bases and J by 8 bases, with 16 bases between them. The CDR3 spans 13 residues. Germline CDR1 reads SGHTS; CDR2 reads YDEGEE. The CDR3 DNA follows: TGTGCCAGCAGACCACGCGGTGGCAGCGAAGCTTTCTTT. Residues: CASRPRGGSEAFF.

The chain uses TRBV7-2 and TRBJ1-6, with a possible D match to TRBD1 (6 bases). This CDR3 spans 13 amino acids. CDR1 is SGHTA, CDR2 FQGNSA, per germline. V lost 5 bases and J 8 bases, leaving 10 bases between the germline ends. CDR3 in DNA: TGTGCCAGCAGCGTCCCAGGGGATTCACCCCTCCACTTT. Residues: CASSVPGDSPLHF.

Regarding this clone: This specimen includes other DNA sequences encoding the same CDR3. This chain joins TRBV6-5 and TRBJ1-1; TRBD1 is a possible D gene (5 bases). The V end was cut by 6 bases, the J end by 0 bases, with 8 bases between. This CDR3 comprises 13 residues. In germline, CDR1 is MNHEY, CDR2 SVGAGI. CDR3 region: CASSRQLNTEAFF. In DNA, the CDR3 is TGTGCCAGCAGCCGACAGTTGAACACTGAAGCTTTCTTT.

The chain has TRBV4-2 and TRBJ2-7, with 10 nucleotides matching TRBD2. The V segment lost 0 bases and the J segment 3 bases; nucleotides outside the gene matches: 5. Germline V gene sequence: CDR1 LGHNA, CDR2 YNFKEQ. The CDR3 runs to 16 residues. CDR3 sequence reads: CASSQDPSGSFYEQYF. Written as DNA, the CDR3 is TGTGCCAGCAGCCAAGATCCTAGCGGGAGTTTCTACGAGCAGTACTTC.

The V call is TRBV10-3, the J call TRBJ2-5, with 12 bases fitting TRBD2. Germline V gene sequence: CDR1 ENHRY, CDR2 SYGVKD. After removal of 8 bases from V and 2 bases from J, the junction contained 6 bases not matched to a gene. The CDR3 length is 15 residues. This CDR3 is CAIGDLAGGQETQYF. As DNA, the CDR3 is TGTGCCATCGGGGATCTAGCGGGAGGGCAAGAGACCCAGTACTTC.

This clone was detected only a few times. V and J are TRBV29-1 and TRBJ1-4, with 7 bases that match TRBD1. Germline values: CDR1 SQVTM, CDR2 ANQGSEA. V dropped 6 bases and J dropped 3; count of bases not matched to a gene: 4. The CDR3 extends over 13 amino acids. The CDR3 DNA reads as TGCAGCGTCCTCGGGACAGCTAATGAAAAACTGTTTTTT. This translates into CSVLGTANEKLFF.

This clone turned up a few times. This chain connects TRBV4-1 to TRBJ2-3; 8 bases agree with TRBD2. Per the germline V gene, CDR1 is MGHRA and CDR2 is YSYEKL. The junction had 12 bases not matched to a gene; V was cut back by 2 bases and J by 5 bases. The CDR3 extends over 17 amino acids. CDR3 coding DNA: TGCGCCAGCAGCCAATATTGGGCGGGGGGCACAGTAGATACGCAGTATTTT. Translation gives CASSQYWAGGTVDTQYF.

This chain uses TRBV6-5 with TRBJ2-2; 10 nucleotides agree with TRBD2. Germline CDR1 is MNHEY and CDR2 is SVGAGI. The ends lost 8 bases at V and 4 bases at J; junction bases unmatched: 4. CDR3 size: 14 residues. CDR3 sequence: CASHGLAATGELFF. In DNA, the CDR3 is TGTGCCAGCCACGGACTAGCGGCCACCGGGGAGCTGTTTTTT.

The CDR3 coding sequence is TGTGCCAGCAGCCAAACTTTGAACTATGGCTACACCTTC. It translates to CASSQTLNYGYTF. The chain has TRBV12-3 or TRBV12-4 and TRBJ1-2; D ambiguous. The CDR3 is made up of 13 amino acids. Trimming left V 6 bases short and J 2 bases short, with 10 bases between.

There are many counts of this clone. This chain links TRBV10-3 with TRBJ2-7; weak D call: TRBD2 (5 bases). V gave up 5 bases and J gave up 0 bases, with 17 bases separating them. CDR3 length: 16 amino acids. CDR1 is ENHRY, CDR2 SYGVKD, per germline. The CDR3 DNA reads as TGTGCCATCAGTTTTGCGGACTCCCTCTACTCCTACGAGCAGTACTTC. This gives the protein CAISFADSLYSYEQYF.

V gene TRBV2 combines with J gene TRBJ1-4; 12 nucleotides line up with TRBD1. From germline, CDR1 is SNHLY and CDR2 FYNNEI. V lost 8 bases to trimming and J lost 7 bases; unmatched junction nucleotides: 8. The CDR3 totals 15 residues. Written as DNA, the CDR3 is TGTGCCAGCGGCGGGACAGGGGGCGCGAGTGAAAAACTGTTTTTT. Protein: CASGGTGGASEKLFF.

As for this clone: Likely a read error: the CDR3 ends without its conserved phenylalanine or tryptophan. The DNA is left out, because the CDR3 cannot be placed on it with certainty; the CDR3 is given as TCRdb lists it. This chain links TRBV9 with TRBJ2-4; the table calls TRBD1, which could not be checked here. CDR1 and CDR2 (germline): SGDLS, YYNGEE. The CDR3 has 11 amino acids, counting both end residues. The CDR3 reads CASSPLTGPGI.

The chain couples TRBV27 to TRBJ2-1; 8 bases line up with TRBD1. Losses at the gene ends were 4 bases for V and 0 bases for J; bases not matched to a gene: 17. This CDR3 spans 20 amino acids. Germline V gives CDR1 MNHEY, CDR2 SMNVEV (reference sequence). The CDR3 region has the DNA TGTGCCAGCAGTTCCAGTCCCGGGACAGGTTATTTGTCCTCCTACAATGAGCAGTTCTTC. Amino acid sequence: CASSSSPGTGYLSSYNEQFF.

This chain joins TRBV18 and TRBJ2-5, with TRBD2 identical over 8 bases. The CDR3 sequence is 16 residues long. From germline, CDR1 is KGHSH and CDR2 LQKENI. V lost 2 bases, J lost 4 bases, and 9 bases stayed unmatched. CDR3 bases: TGTGCCAGCTCACCAAGTTCGGGGGGGCTGAGAGAGACCCAGTACTTC. This translates into CASSPSSGGLRETQYF.

The rearrangement links TRBV28 to TRBJ1-5; D possibly corresponds to TRBD1 (5 bases). Germline V gene data show CDR1 as MDHEN and CDR2 as SYDVKM. The CDR3 runs to 15 residues. The V end lost 6 bases, the J end lost 2 bases, and 14 bases lay between the germline ends. The CDR3 region has the DNA TGTGCCAGCAGGGATAAGAGACAGCGCAATCAGCCCCAGCATTTT. Protein product: CASRDKRQRNQPQHF.

V and J are TRBV6-1 and TRBJ2-2; possibly TRBD1 for D (6 bases). The V gene's germline CDR1 is MNHNS and CDR2 SASEGT. The CDR3 contains 16 residues. Trimming shortened V by 6 bases and J by 5 bases, and 19 bases separated the two germline ends. In nucleotides, the CDR3 is TGTGCCAGCAGAGAAATACAGGGTTGGGGAACCGGGGAGCTGTTTTTT. It is translated as CASREIQGWGTGELFF.

This sequence joins TRBV18 and TRBJ1-5; a possible D gene is TRBD1 (6 bases). Germline CDR1 and CDR2: KGHSH and LQKENI. Trimming pared 5 bases from V and 5 bases from J, leaving 13 bases between. This CDR3 spans 14 amino acids. The CDR3 nucleotides are TGTGCCAGCTCAACGGGGGGCGGCTATCAGCCCCAGCATTTT. Protein sequence: CASSTGGGYQPQHF.

The chain uses TRBV15 and TRBJ2-5; D unclear. CDR1 is LNHNV and CDR2 is YYDKDF in the germline V gene (reference sequence). Trimming removed 1 base at V and 3 bases at J, with 9 bases between. The CDR3 spans 14 residues. The CDR3 bases are TGTGCCACCAGCAGAGGACTTGCGGAAGAGACCCAGTACTTC. It translates to CATSRGLAEETQYF.

This chain joins TRBV9 and TRBJ2-5, with TRBD2 matching 10 bases. Trimming at V came to 0 bases and at J to 1 base, leaving 6 bases not matched to a gene. CDR3 length: 17 residues. CDR1 is SGDLS and CDR2 is YYNGEE in the germline V gene. The CDR3 sequence is CASSVGGLAGVQETQYF. The CDR3 DNA is TGTGCCAGCAGCGTAGGCGGGCTAGCGGGAGTCCAAGAGACCCAGTACTTC.

This chain connects TRBV5-4 to TRBJ1-2; 8 nucleotides align to TRBD1. Trimming took 4 bases from V and 9 from J; bases not matched to a gene: 11. The CDR3 covers 14 residues. Germline CDR1 is SGHNT and CDR2 is YYREEE (reference sequence). CDR3 bases: TGTGCCAGCAGCCGAAGGACAGGGATTGTAAGCTACACCTTC. Amino acid sequence: CASSRRTGIVSYTF. Supplemented by reference TRBV5-4 and TRBJ1-2, the full variable domain reads ETGVTQSPTHLIKTRGQQVTLRCSSQSGHNTVSWYQQALGQGPQFIFQYYREEENGRGNFPPRFSGLQFPNYSSELNVNALELDDSALYLCASSRRTGIVSYTFGSGTRLTVV.

The V call is TRBV6-5, the J call TRBJ1-2; D gene unclear. CDR1 is MNHEY, CDR2 SVGAGI, per germline. Trimming stripped 8 bases from V and 2 bases from J, with 12 bases between. The CDR3 has 13 residues. The CDR3 sequence is CASQESSNYGYTF. The CDR3 nucleotides are TGTGCCAGCCAAGAATCGAGCAACTATGGCTACACCTTC.

The J gene is TRBJ2-5, the V gene TRBV9; TRBD1 is a possible D gene (5 bases). Trimming took off 2 bases at V and 2 bases at J, with 13 bases between the two ends. The CDR3 is made up of 15 amino acids. The germline CDR1 and CDR2 sequences are SGDLS and YYNGEE. The CDR3 sequence: CASSVSVTEQETQYF. CDR3 sequence (DNA): TGTGCCAGCAGCGTGTCTGTGACAGAACAAGAGACCCAGTACTTC.

V and J are TRBV6-2 or TRBV6-3 and TRBJ1-1, with D unresolved. Germline loops: CDR1 MNHEY, CDR2 SVGEGT. Between the trimmed V and J ends, which lost 0 bases and 7 bases, there was a span of 9 bases. This CDR3 region has 13 residues. CDR3 in DNA: TGTGCCAGCAGTTACTCTGGGCAGTTTGAAGCTTTCTTT. It is translated as CASSYSGQFEAFF.

This clone was observed a single time. The V call is TRBV7-9, the J call TRBJ1-2; 12 bases align to TRBD1. Germline V gene data show CDR1 as SEHNR and CDR2 as FQNEAQ (reference sequence). This CDR3 spans 17 amino acids. With V trimmed by 2 bases and J by 8 bases, 12 bases remained unmatched. This CDR3 reads CASSLFYTGQGAGGYTF. DNA for the CDR3: TGTGCCAGCAGCTTATTTTACACGGGACAGGGGGCGGGCGGCTACACCTTC.

The chain is built from TRBV2 and TRBJ2-3; possibly TRBD2 for D (6 bases). Trimming pared 7 bases from V and 3 bases from J, leaving 14 bases between. The CDR3 spans 14 residues. Germline V gives CDR1 SNHLY, CDR2 FYNNEI. The CDR3 coding sequence is TGTGCCAGCAAACTGACTAGTACTACAGATACGCAGTATTTT. Its protein product is CASKLTSTTDTQYF.

In its sample, this clone was seen many times. The chain uses TRBV20-1 and TRBJ1-5, with 11 positions matching TRBD1. This CDR3 is 16 amino acids long. V dropped 3 bases and J dropped 0; count of bases not matched to a gene: 4. Germline V CDR1 and CDR2: DFQATT, SNEGSKA (reference sequence). The CDR3 sequence is CSASQGTGGSNQPQHF. CDR3 coding DNA: TGCAGTGCTAGTCAAGGGACAGGGGGTAGCAATCAGCCCCAGCATTTT.

This chain joins TRBV15 and TRBJ1-3; D not resolved. This CDR3 is built from 15 residues. CDR1 is LNHNV, CDR2 YYDKDF, per germline (reference sequence). V gave up 0 bases and J gave up 5 bases, with 11 bases separating them. CDR3 sequence reads: CATSRDRIERNTIYF. The DNA for the CDR3 is TGTGCCACCAGCAGAGATCGTATAGAAAGAAACACCATATATTTT.